The text below deals with one T cell receptor beta chain. TCRdb keeps only in-frame clones here, not all; method: immunoSEQ multiplex PCR. The data hold hundreds of thousands of clones, with 75% to 90% observed a single time. These data are taken from a study of shared T cell receptors in the human thymus. This CDR3 contains 15 residues. V lost 6 bases and J lost 3; bases outside the gene matches: 5. CDR1 and CDR2 from the germline V gene are MNHEY and SVGAGI. The same data also contributed to another study, on human thymus T cells. As that report states: Corrective surgery for congenital heart defects was being performed on the healthy Finnish infants who served as donors. Thymic and blood repertoires appeared to display a bias in their usage of V and J genes.

This receptor was obtained from a girl in the first two years of life with a congenital heart defect. The genes are TRBV6-5 and TRBJ2-7, with TRBD2 identical over 13 bases. Material for sequencing was thymocytes. The DNA for the CDR3 is TGTGCCAGCAGCCAAGGACTAGCGGGGGACTACGAGCAGTACTTC. Amino acids: CASSQGLAGDYEQYF.